This is a list of T cell receptor beta chains from one sample in a study of blood T cell repertoires in COVID-19. Using immunoSEQ multiplex PCR, the repertoire was profiled, and TCRdb retains in-frame clones only, with some absent. Of approximately 270,000 clones in the sample, about 85% were seen once. The specimen sequenced was peripheral blood. The receptors originated from a human donor with COVID-19, enrolled during active disease. The donor label of this sample is uncertain. Each CDR3 is given without its conserved first and last residue.

V	J	CDR3
TRBV27	TRBJ2-1	ASSLGQRVYNEQF
TRBV29-1	TRBJ1-1	SVEEGRGQAF
TRBV28	TRBJ1-1	ASSSPSGANTEAF
TRBV18	TRBJ1-2	ASSNQGQGENGYT
TRBV28	TRBJ1-2	ASSLLTATINYGYT
TRBV3-1/TRBV3-2	TRBJ1-1	ASSQDLAGVAF
TRBV29-1	TRBJ2-1	SVEDTSGRGNEQF
TRBV10-3	TRBJ2-5	AISAPKGETQY
TRBV5-4	TRBJ2-1	ASSPRGLPGNFDNEQF
TRBV28	TRBJ2-7	ASSSSYGEQY
TRBV11-3	TRBJ2-3	ASSGGSTGVDTQY
TRBV7-3	TRBJ1-6	ASSLTYPGQGHSPLH
TRBV14	TRBJ2-7	ASSLWSGARDYEQY
TRBV4-1	TRBJ2-1	ASRQIFLLAGAGHEQF
TRBV11-1	TRBJ1-1	ASTPDLTGSGEAF
TRBV7-3	TRBJ2-1	ASSLSPGQGAYNEQF
TRBV6-5	TRBJ2-1	ASGGARTMAREQF
TRBV5-5	TRBJ2-2	ASSFGTINTGELF
TRBV19	TRBJ1-1	ASSIEAGLTFEAF
TRBV11-2	TRBJ1-5	ASSFERNQPQH
TRBV15	TRBJ1-4	ATSRPGDEKLF
TRBV5-1	TRBJ2-3	ASSSPTSGKVDTQY
TRBV24-1	TRBJ1-1	ATSLVNTEAF
TRBV5-1	TRBJ1-1	ASSSGQAISNTEAF
TRBV5-1	TRBJ1-1	ASSLILGQGGTDTEAF
TRBV28	TRBJ1-4	ASSPNRGTGEKLF
TRBV7-2	TRBJ2-5	ASSLVPEETQY
TRBV18	TRBJ1-3	ASSPFPTGTGSGNTIY
TRBV30	TRBJ1-1	AWRSGPTVEAF
TRBV14	TRBJ2-1	ASSPLGPGGYNEQF
TRBV5-1	TRBJ1-4	ASSSRSGGNEKLF
TRBV6-6	TRBJ2-7	ASSPASPYEQY
TRBV7-2	TRBJ2-7	ASSTSGRNAYEQY
TRBV7-2	TRBJ2-7	ASREHLSSYEQY
TRBV12-3/TRBV12-4	TRBJ2-1	ASSSSSSEQF
TRBV24-1	TRBJ2-5	ATSDTLAPQETQY
TRBV5-4	TRBJ1-2	ASSLVTVSNYGYT
TRBV30	TRBJ2-3	AWNVYLGGTDTQY
TRBV30	TRBJ2-2	AWSVEGDGELF
TRBV12-3/TRBV12-4	TRBJ1-1	ASSRAQGSEAF
TRBV30	TRBJ2-1	AWSVGAYEQF
TRBV18	TRBJ2-3	ASSPRASESTDTQY
TRBV5-1	TRBJ2-6	ASSLAVGANVLT
TRBV6-1	TRBJ2-3	ASSDIPLAISTDTQY
TRBV7-9	TRBJ2-7	ASSSTVTSYEQY
TRBV7-2	TRBJ2-7	ASSLASTSAYEQY
TRBV28	TRBJ1-3	ASRRQGWGNTIY
TRBV19	TRBJ1-2	ASSIRAGAGSGSGYT
TRBV5-4	TRBJ1-2	ASSLGGQGRRNGYT
TRBV3-1/TRBV3-2	TRBJ1-5	ASSRTGQPQH
TRBV2	TRBJ1-6	ASRRDRGLSPLH
TRBV5-1	TRBJ1-1	ASSQQVNTEAF
TRBV6-5	TRBJ2-3	ASSSPRTSRGDTQY
TRBV2	TRBJ2-3	ASRELAGVGTDTQY
TRBV12-3/TRBV12-4	TRBJ2-1	ASSNISGQF